This record covers a single TCR beta chain. CDR3 length: 13 amino acids. These data belong to a study of cytomegalovirus exposure and HLA in healthy donors. 13 Jbeta primers and 60 Vbeta primers were used for the PCR. Original processing notes: Counted up in a later analysis, unique TCR beta chains came to 65 million to 100 million, with around 12 million shared. The table came from immunoSEQ multiplex PCR; TCRdb's copy has only in-frame clones and leaves some out. That table supplies the V and J calls and clone size; D and trimming were determined from the DNA. The data hold about 160,000 clones, with 75% to 90% observed a single time.

The chain uses TRBV21-1 and TRBJ1-2; TRBD1 is taken as the D call from the table, unchecked against the DNA. TRBV21-1 is classified as a pseudogene. This TCR was sampled from a boy aged 2 to 9 in good health and CMV-seronegative. The specimen was PBMCs. The CDR3 region is CASSKGAGYGYTF. The CDR3 nucleotides are TGTGCCAGCAGCAAGGGGGCAGGCTATGGCTACACCTTC.